The TCR beta chain under discussion was sequenced for a study of monozygotic twins with inflammatory bowel disease. Whole-study findings and limits: Whereas healthy co-twins had higher TCRbeta diversity (inverse Simpson), IBD patients had lower diversity. Support was absent for any single strong signal or clonotype linked to IBD. Perhaps reflecting limited power, concordant and discordant twins did not differ in repertoire similarity.

This CDR3 region has 16 residues. Germline V lookup: CDR1 MNHEY, CDR2 SMNVEV (reference sequence). Each UMI, carrying a 6-nucleotide sample barcode, came from template switching. With the 5' RACE reads reprocessed, TCRdb shows one record per CDR3 protein and no DNA. This table holds roughly 300,000 distinct CDR3 sequences. On this clonotype itself: Its target is unknown.

The sequencing input was blood. The TCR sequence derives from a human donor with ulcerative colitis or Crohn's disease, or a healthy co-twin of an affected twin (not recorded which). V and J are TRBV27 and TRBJ1-5; the D call of TRBD1 rests on TCRdb alone, since no DNA is present to check it. CDR3 region: CASSSDRGMSNQPQHF.